The TCR beta chain described here comes from a study of T cell repertoires in cytomegalovirus infection (dated by TCRdb to 2018 to 2020). For the wider study: Alongside well-studied HLA-B-restricted epitopes, the peptide stimulations were aimed at recently identified HLA-C-restricted CMV epitopes, whose presentation resists viral immunomodulation. Donor HLA type was relevant to the analysis, because carriage of CMV infection together with the matching HLA type was indicated by public TCR beta signatures. What the work shows at the level of the full study, not this receptor alone: Carriers of CMV infection plus the relevant HLA type were discriminated by the cumulative frequency of public TCR beta family members in the study cohort and in an independent roughly 340-donor cohort. The ex vivo response was dominated by HLA-C-restricted CMV-specific TCR beta clonotypes, which also provided the single most frequent clonotype in two of eight donors.

The data were produced on an Illumina HiSeq 1500. TCRdb trimmed the raw reads at Q25, called clones with MiXCR and kept productive beta chains. Each CDR3 protein appears once, grouped with its most common genes and DNA. This sample is represented by roughly 68,000 distinct CDR3 sequences; just over 20% of them were singletons. The top ten constitute 73% of the sample. Inclusive of the bounding cysteine and phenylalanine, the CDR3 is 14 residues long. This entry keeps only the CDR3 DNA: 42 bases, framed from base 1. The germline V gene encodes CDR1 SEHNR and CDR2 FQNEAQ (reference sequence). V loses 1 base of germline sequence and J loses 0 bases, and the interval between the two ends is 4 bases. This clonotype has only a few counts. Its antigen is still unknown. Per-nucleotide qualities are absent, and no much larger clonotype sits a single base away. The treatment or condition label here, explained by the study, means: in vitro stimulation with specific CMV peptide epitopes to enrich CMV-specific T cells.

Recombination joined TRBV7-9 with TRBJ1-3; the D gene is unclear. The clonotype originates from a human donor in good health (CMV status not recorded). Some clones in this sample may be carry-over from other donors' samples. The specimen comprised CD8+ T cells from cultured PBMCs, sampled from culture after CMV antigen stimulation. The DNA sequence is given as TGTGCCAGCAGCTTAGGGAGCTCTGGAAACACCATATATTTT. Its protein product is CASSLGSSGNTIYF. The reference TRBV7-9 and TRBJ1-3 proteins fill in what lies around the CDR3, so the full variable domain reads DTGVSQNPRHKITKRGQNVTFRCDPISEHNRLYWYRQTLGQGPEFLTYFQNEAQLEKSRLLSDRFSAERPKGSFSTLEIQRTEQGDSAMYLCASSLGSSGNTIYFGEGSWLTVV.